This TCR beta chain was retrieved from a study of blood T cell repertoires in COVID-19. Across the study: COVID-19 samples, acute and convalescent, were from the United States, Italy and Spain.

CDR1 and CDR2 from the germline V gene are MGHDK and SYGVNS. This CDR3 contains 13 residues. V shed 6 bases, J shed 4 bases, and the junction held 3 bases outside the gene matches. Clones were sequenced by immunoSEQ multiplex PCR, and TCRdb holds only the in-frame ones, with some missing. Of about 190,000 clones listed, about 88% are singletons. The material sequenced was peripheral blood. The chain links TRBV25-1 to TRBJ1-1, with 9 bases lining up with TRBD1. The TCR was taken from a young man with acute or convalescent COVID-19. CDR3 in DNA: TGTGCCAGCAGGGACAGGGGCATCACTGAAGCTTTCTTT. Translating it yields CASRDRGITEAFF.